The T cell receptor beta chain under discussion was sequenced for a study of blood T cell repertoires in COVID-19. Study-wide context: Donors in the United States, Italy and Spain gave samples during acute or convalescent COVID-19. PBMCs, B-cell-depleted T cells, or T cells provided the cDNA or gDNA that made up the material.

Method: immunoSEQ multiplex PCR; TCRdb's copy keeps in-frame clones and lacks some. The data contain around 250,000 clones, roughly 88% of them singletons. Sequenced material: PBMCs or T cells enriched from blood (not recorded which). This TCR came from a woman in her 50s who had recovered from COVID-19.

The CDR3 DNA reads as TGTGCCAGCAGCTTGCTAGGGGCGAATGAAAAACTGTTTTTT. Amino acid sequence: CASSLLGANEKLFF. The chain recombines TRBV5-6 with TRBJ1-4; maybe TRBD1 (5 bases). The CDR3 loop spans 14 amino acids. Germline lookup yields CDR1 SGHDT and CDR2 YYEEEE. Trimming removed 1 base at V and 5 bases at J, with 9 bases between.